This is a list of T cell receptor beta chains from one sample in a study of STAT5B mutations in CD4+ large granular lymphocyte leukemia. TCRdb keeps only in-frame clones here, not all; method: immunoSEQ multiplex PCR. The data contain around 28,000 clones, just under 75% of them singletons. What was sequenced was CD4+ T cells from blood buffy coats. These receptors all come from a human donor in good health. Both conserved end residues are trimmed from each CDR3. Each record gives: V gene, J gene, clone size, CDR3 protein. The size entry is marked missing in some rows and otherwise reads once, few, many or a size class.

>TRBV28|TRBJ1-1|NA
ASKTSGLGGSEAF
>TRBV10-3|TRBJ2-7|NA
AISHGQGAYEQY
>TRBV19|TRBJ2-3|NA
ASSPGRGTDTQY
>TRBV30|TRBJ2-3|NA
AWSITGAPDTQY
>TRBV9|TRBJ1-1|NA
ASSVGVGTEAF
>TRBV28|TRBJ2-2|NA
ASRRSDTGELF
>TRBV7-9|NA|NA
ASSPRTGGPYEQY
>TRBV15|TRBJ1-2|once
ATSSADGNYGYT
>TRBV6-5|TRBJ2-5|NA
ASSYSGTGRETQY
>TRBV6-6|TRBJ2-2|once
ASSSQRNANTGELF
>TRBV27|TRBJ1-2|few
ASSRTGGLQSYRYT
>TRBV6-1|TRBJ1-6|few
ASSGRSYNSPLH
>TRBV7-8|TRBJ2-7|few
ASSPESGTYEQY
>TRBV29-1|TRBJ1-2|NA
SVGRGWGYGYT
>TRBV27|TRBJ2-7|NA
ASSLSAPELAVGPYEQY
>TRBV7-2|TRBJ1-2|NA
ASSLGPGYGYT
>TRBV14|TRBJ1-1|NA
ASSQRGDRGTTEAF
>TRBV2|TRBJ2-2|few
ASSVGVDTGELF
>TRBV5-1|TRBJ2-1|NA
ASSSGLASSNEQF
>TRBV6-6|TRBJ1-2|NA
ASSYHPRDNYGYT
>TRBV10-2|TRBJ1-4|NA
ATADRTTNEKLF
>TRBV18|TRBJ2-1|NA
ASSPRGRIAYNEQF
>TRBV10-3|TRBJ2-1|few
AIKYSEIYNEQF
>TRBV29-1|TRBJ2-2|once
SGRDNTGELF
>TRBV27|TRBJ1-1|NA
ASSSENRAAF
>TRBV15|TRBJ2-3|NA
ATSSPRRRGGPSDTQY
>TRBV7-8|TRBJ1-2|NA
ASSSTGGTYGYT
>TRBV28|TRBJ2-4|NA
ASSGGGGIAKNIQY
>TRBV7-2|TRBJ2-3|once
ASSLTGSDTQY
>TRBV9|TRBJ2-2|NA
ASSVDGSGGPGELF
>TRBV5-1|TRBJ2-5|NA
ASSRGQQETQY
>TRBV7-2|TRBJ2-2|NA
ASSLFPGQGAGGELF
>TRBV28|TRBJ1-1|NA
ASTLRRDIEAF
>TRBV28|TRBJ1-2|NA
ASSWTGGFGYT
>TRBV7-9|TRBJ2-7|NA
ASSSSGNYEQY
>TRBV11-2|TRBJ2-1|NA
ASSGGLSSYNEQF
>TRBV10-3|TRBJ1-2|NA
AISEGIEVVYGYT
>TRBV29-1|TRBJ2-3|NA
SVEGVDTQY
>TRBV19|TRBJ1-1|once
ASSTRSEAF
>TRBV11-3|TRBJ2-3|NA
ASSFHNADTQY
>TRBV5-5|TRBJ1-3|NA
ASSVLLGPGNTIY
>TRBV30|TRBJ1-2|few
AWSVGRLNYGYT
>TRBV6-1|TRBJ2-3|NA
ASSPLRDYTDTQY
>TRBV25-1|TRBJ1-6|NA
ASSESELWRSPLH